This TCR beta chain came from a study of T-cell reconstitution after alpha-beta-depleted transplantation in children. Germline loops: CDR1 PRHDT, CDR2 FYEKMQ (reference sequence). V gave up 8 bases and J gave up 7 bases, with 18 bases separating them. The CDR3 runs 13 residues. This clonotype occurred many times. Its antigen is unknown. Using unique molecular identifiers, the investigators prepared the TCRbeta library. From the PCR reads, TCRdb called clonotypes with MiXCR, one entry per CDR3 protein. This sample carries roughly 100,000 distinct CDR3 sequences, under 7% of them seen once, and the ten largest clones take 5.5% to 6.5%. Broader study findings: Some patients' high day-60 TCRbeta diversity was attributed to recipient cells surviving conditioning. Reportedly, alpha-beta T cells present about two months post-transplant originated from several hundred expanded clones of graft origin. T-cell numbers and diversity one year post-transplant derived largely from freshly generated T cells.

Material: PBMCs, mostly from graft donor cells, obtained 60 days after TCRalphabeta/CD19-depleted stem cell transplant. The chain recombines TRBV13 with TRBJ2-7, with D possibly being TRBD1 or TRBD2 (5 bases each). The clonotype was recovered from a female patient aged 2-9 years who had a stem cell transplant for Fanconi anemia, so the T cells may come from the graft donor. The CDR3 sequence is CASASPPWGEQYF. The CDR3 DNA follows: TGTGCCAGCGCCTCCCCGCCCTGGGGGGAGCAGTACTTC.